Following are 27 T cell receptor beta chains from one sample sequenced in a study of T-cell memory formation after mild COVID-19. One entry per CDR3 protein results from TCRdb running MiXCR on the 5' RACE reads. The sample lists a few hundred thousand distinct CDR3 sequences, approximately 19% seen once, with around a fifth in the top ten. The sequenced sample was PBMCs or a T cell subset sorted from them (not recorded which). The receptors come from a man aged 18 to 30 who had mild COVID-19 (a few samples of this study predate the infection). Cell type and time point are not known.

This clonotype appeared a few times. The chain links TRBV18 to TRBJ1-6, with unresolved D. The V end was cut by 0 bases, the J end by 7 bases, with 16 bases between. The CDR3 sequence is 17 residues long. Germline CDR1 KGHSH, CDR2 LQKENI. Written as DNA, the CDR3 is TGTGCCAGCTCACCACCATTGGGAGACAACCTGAATTCACCCCTCCACTTT. Residues: CASSPPLGDNLNSPLHF.

The chain uses TRBV27 and TRBJ2-1; the D gene could be TRBD1 or TRBD2 (5 bases each). The V gene lost 3 bases and the J gene lost 7 bases, with 13 bases spanning the gap. This CDR3 is built from 14 residues. Germline-derived CDR1 and CDR2 are MNHEY and SMNVEV (reference sequence). DNA for the CDR3: TGTGCCAGCAGTTTCCGAGGGGCATATAATGAGCAGTTCTTC. Translated: CASSFRGAYNEQFF.

The chain recombines TRBV24-1 with TRBJ1-1; 8 bases are a match to TRBD1. This CDR3 is 15 amino acids long. Germline V gene lookup returns CDR1 KGHDR and CDR2 SFDVKD. V trimming: 3 bases; J trimming: 0 bases; junction bases outside the gene matches: 2. The chain's CDR3 is CATSDTGGMNTEAFF. CDR3 bases: TGTGCCACCAGTGATACAGGGGGGATGAACACTGAAGCTTTCTTT.

This clonotype was recorded once. The rearrangement links TRBV12-3 or TRBV12-4 to TRBJ2-3; D is unclear. The length of the CDR3 is 14 residues. The V end lost 6 bases, the J end lost 0 bases, and 10 bases lay between the germline ends. DNA of the CDR3: TGTGCCAGCAGCGATGGGGTTAGCACAGATACGCAGTATTTT. Its protein product is CASSDGVSTDTQYF.

There are a few counts of this clonotype. Written as DNA, the CDR3 is TGTGCCAGCGGGTATCAGCCCCAGCATTTT. The encoded protein is CASGYQPQHF. This sequence joins TRBV27 and TRBJ1-5; D unresolved. Trimming shortened V by 8 bases and J by 5 bases, and 4 bases separated the two germline ends. Germline CDR1 reads MNHEY; CDR2 reads SMNVEV (reference sequence). CDR3 size: 10 residues.

This clonotype was observed a handful of times. V and J are TRBV5-5 and TRBJ2-2, with D unresolved. The CDR3 has 16 amino acids. Germline V gene sequence: CDR1 SGHKS, CDR2 YYEKEE (reference sequence). The germline V and J ends were trimmed by 0 bases and 0 bases, with 9 bases remaining between them. CDR3 nucleotide sequence: TGTGCCAGCAGCTTGGAGGTCAGGACGAACACCGGGGAGCTGTTTTTT. It specifies CASSLEVRTNTGELFF.

This chain connects TRBV7-8 to TRBJ2-1; D is perhaps TRBD1 (5 bases). The V gene lost 5 bases and the J gene lost 4 bases, with 12 bases spanning the gap. CDR1 SGHVS and CDR2 FQNEAQ come from the germline V gene. This CDR3 has 14 residues. The CDR3 DNA is TGTGCCAGCAGCCCGGTCCGACAGTACAATGAGCAGTTCTTC. It specifies CASSPVRQYNEQFF.

V gene TRBV10-3 combines with J gene TRBJ2-7; TRBD1 matches 8 bases. Losses at the gene ends were 6 bases for V and 6 bases for J; bases not matched to a gene: 4. The CDR3 consists of 12 residues. CDR1 is ENHRY and CDR2 is SYGVKD in the germline V gene. The CDR3 loop is CAISLTGVEQYV. The CDR3 DNA reads as TGTGCCATCAGCCTGACAGGGGTCGAGCAGTACGTC.

This clonotype was found a few times. The gene calls are TRBV7-9 and TRBJ2-3; no clear D gene. In germline, CDR1 is SEHNR, CDR2 FQNEAQ (reference sequence). This CDR3 is 15 amino acids long. Deletions cut 1 base from V and 0 bases from J, with 8 bases between. CDR3 sequence: CASSLERPSTDTQYF. The CDR3 bases are TGTGCCAGCAGCTTAGAACGACCTAGCACAGATACGCAGTATTTT. Based on the CDR3 plus reference TRBV7-9 and TRBJ2-3, the full variable domain is DTGVSQNPRHKITKRGQNVTFRCDPISEHNRLYWYRQTLGQGPEFLTYFQNEAQLEKSRLLSDRFSAERPKGSFSTLEIQRTEQGDSAMYLCASSLERPSTDTQYFGPGTRLTVL.

V gene TRBV5-6 combines with J gene TRBJ2-3, with D possibly TRBD2 on 6 matching bases. V lost 3 bases and J lost 2, with 10 bases in between. Germline CDR1 and CDR2: SGHDT and YYEEEE. CDR3 length: 14 residues. This chain's CDR3 is CASSSRGNTDTQYF. The CDR3 DNA sequence: TGTGCCAGCAGCTCGCGCGGGAACACAGATACGCAGTATTTT.

This chain joins TRBV5-1 and TRBJ1-4; 9 bases map to TRBD1. Germline V gene lookup returns CDR1 SGHRS and CDR2 YFSETQ. With 5 bases clipped from V and 1 base from J, the junction kept 3 bases outside the gene matches. CDR3 length: 15 residues. This chain's CDR3 is CASSRQGETNEKLFF. CDR3 nucleotide sequence: TGCGCCAGCAGTCGACAGGGGGAAACTAATGAAAAACTGTTTTTT. Full variable domain (rest looked up from reference TRBV5-1 and TRBJ1-4): KAGVTQTPRYLIKTRGQQVTLSCSPISGHRSVSWYQQTPGQGLQFLFEYFSETQRNKGNFPGRFSGRQFSNSRSEMNVSTLELGDSALYLCASSRQGETNEKLFFGSGTQLSVL.

This clonotype was picked up a small number of times. This sequence joins TRBV20-1 and TRBJ2-4; 10 nucleotides match TRBD2. This CDR3 spans 14 amino acids. V was clipped by 2 bases and J by 6 bases; unmatched bases: 4. The germline V gene has CDR1 DFQATT and CDR2 SNEGSKA (reference sequence). CDR3 region: CSARSGGAGNIQYF. For the CDR3, the DNA is TGCAGTGCTAGAAGCGGGGGGGCCGGAAACATTCAGTACTTC.

The sample holds a few counts of this clonotype. V gene TRBV2 combines with J gene TRBJ2-7; D unresolved. Per germline, CDR1 SNHLY and CDR2 FYNNEI. The V gene lost 4 bases and the J gene lost 3 bases, with 4 bases spanning the gap. This CDR3 is built from 11 residues. The CDR3 bases are TGTGCCAGCAGTGTCCACTACGAGCAGTACTTC. Its protein product is CASSVHYEQYF. Using reference TRBV2 and TRBJ2-7 for the parts outside the CDR3, the full variable domain is EPEVTQTPSHQVTQMGQEVILRCVPISNHLYFYWYRQILGQKVEFLVSFYNNEISEKSEIFDDQFSVERPDGSNFTLKIRSTKLEDSAMYFCASSVHYEQYFGPGTRLTVT.

This clonotype was picked up a small number of times. DNA of the CDR3: TGCGCCAGCAGCTTGCGACAGGGTACCGGGGAGCTGTTTTTT. It yields the protein CASSLRQGTGELFF. The chain has TRBV5-1 and TRBJ2-2; 7 bases match TRBD1. The CDR3 has 14 residues. The V gene's germline CDR1 is SGHRS and CDR2 YFSETQ. Germline trimming cut 1 base from V and 5 bases from J; bases unmatched to any gene: 2.

This clonotype was recorded a few times. The chain has TRBV7-2 and TRBJ2-1; TRBD1 matches 9 bases. The junction had 6 bases not matched to a gene; V was cut back by 5 bases and J by 4 bases. This CDR3 region has 15 residues. Germline assignment: CDR1 SGHTA and CDR2 FQGNSA. For the CDR3, the DNA is TGTGCCAGCAGCCTCGGGACAGGGAATTACAATGAGCAGTTCTTC. Translating it yields CASSLGTGNYNEQFF.

This clonotype was found a few times. V is TRBV7-2 and J is TRBJ2-1; 9 bases agree with TRBD1. The CDR3 is made up of 15 amino acids. From germline, CDR1 is SGHTA and CDR2 FQGNSA. Germline trimming cut 3 bases from V and 8 bases from J; bases unmatched to any gene: 8. The CDR3 loop reads CASSFRDRVVDEQFF. The CDR3 bases are TGTGCCAGCAGCTTCCGGGACAGGGTGGTAGATGAGCAGTTCTTC.

This clonotype was seen ten or more times. V and J are TRBV7-3 and TRBJ2-3, with a tentative D call TRBD2 (6 bases). The CDR3 runs 14 residues. Germline CDR1 SGHTA, CDR2 FQGTGA. Deletions cut 5 bases from V and 4 bases from J, with 13 bases between. In nucleotides, the CDR3 is TGTGCCAGCAGCCCCTTTGCGGGGTCAGATACGCAGTATTTT. Translated, it gives CASSPFAGSDTQYF.

The chain has TRBV6-5 and TRBJ2-7, with 8 bases fitting TRBD2. V shed 2 bases and J 0 bases; nucleotides not matched to a gene: 9. The germline V gene encodes CDR1 MNHEY and CDR2 SVGAGI. CDR3 length: 17 residues. For the CDR3, the DNA is TGTGCCAGCAGTTACCAACAGCGGGGGCCCTACTCCTACGAGCAGTACTTC. Translated, it gives CASSYQQRGPYSYEQYF.

This clonotype was found a few times. V and J are TRBV3-1 and TRBJ2-1; TRBD1 might be the D (6 bases). This CDR3 region has 15 residues. Germline CDR1 reads LGHDT; CDR2 reads YNNKEL (reference sequence). V was trimmed by 0 bases and J by 3 bases, leaving 9 bases between them. The CDR3 is CASSQEGAFYNEQFF. CDR3 nucleotide sequence: TGTGCCAGCAGCCAAGAGGGGGCGTTCTACAATGAGCAGTTCTTC.

This clonotype came up a few times. The CDR3 region is CASSPNGSPIYGYTF. The CDR3 bases are TGCGCCAGCAGCCCCAACGGGTCACCTATCTATGGCTACACCTTC. The rearrangement uses TRBV4-1 and TRBJ1-2; D remains unclear. The V end lost 4 bases, the J end lost 4 bases, and 16 bases lay between the germline ends. This CDR3 has 15 residues. Germline V gene sequence: CDR1 MGHRA, CDR2 YSYEKL.

CDR3 in amino acids: CASSSGQGDYGYTF. The DNA of the CDR3 is TGTGCCAGCAGTTCGGGGCAGGGAGACTATGGCTACACCTTC. The chain has TRBV28 and TRBJ1-2; weak D call: TRBD1 (5 bases). CDR3 size: 14 residues. V shed 4 bases and J shed 3 bases, with 12 bases lying between them. Per germline, CDR1 MDHEN and CDR2 SYDVKM.

This clonotype was observed many times. The chain uses TRBV4-3 and TRBJ2-1; D possibly matches TRBD1 or TRBD2 (5 bases each). There are 15 residues in the CDR3. CDR1 and CDR2 (germline): LGHNA, YSLEER. The germline V and J ends were trimmed by 4 bases and 4 bases, with 14 bases remaining between them. CDR3 DNA: TGCGCCAGCAGCCCAGGGACCGCGAGGTACAATGAGCAGTTCTTC. Translated, it gives CASSPGTARYNEQFF.

The V call is TRBV7-3, the J call TRBJ1-5, with no clear D. V lost 5 bases and J 0 bases, leaving 11 bases between the germline ends. Germline CDR1 SGHTA, CDR2 FQGTGA. The length of the CDR3 is 15 residues. CDR3 loop: CASSHPRPSNQPQHF. In nucleotides, the CDR3 is TGTGCCAGCAGCCACCCGAGGCCTAGCAATCAGCCCCAGCATTTT.

This clonotype was seen a handful of times. The chain uses TRBV28 and TRBJ2-5; TRBD1 might be the D (6 bases). Germline V gene sequence: CDR1 MDHEN, CDR2 SYDVKM. Trimming took 2 bases from V and 4 from J, leaving 11 bases between them. The CDR3 totals 14 residues. The CDR3 reads CASSLIAGAETQYF. CDR3 coding DNA: TGTGCCAGCAGTTTAATAGCAGGGGCAGAGACCCAGTACTTC.

This clonotype was observed a few times. Here the CDR3 omits its conserved ending phenylalanine or tryptophan, so a read error is the likely source. The V gene is TRBV4-1, the J gene TRBJ1-5; 10 positions match TRBD1. Losses at the gene ends were 5 bases for V and 9 bases for J; bases not matched to a gene: 7. The V gene's germline CDR1 is MGHRA and CDR2 YSYEKL. CDR3 size: 14 residues. CDR3 in DNA: TGCGCCAGCAGCTTAGGACAGGGGGTAACGCCCCAGCATCTT. This codes for CASSLGQGVTPQHL.

Only a few counts were recorded for this clonotype. V and J are TRBV7-2 and TRBJ2-1; weak D call: TRBD1 (5 bases). The CDR3 is made up of 14 amino acids. V was trimmed by 1 base and J by 6 bases, leaving 10 bases between them. Germline CDR1 reads SGHTA; CDR2 reads FQGNSA. CDR3 protein: CASSLDGTGNEQFF. In DNA, the CDR3 is TGTGCCAGCAGCTTAGACGGTACAGGCAATGAGCAGTTCTTC. The full variable domain, rest sourced from reference TRBV7-2 and TRBJ2-1, is GAGVSQSPSNKVTEKGKDVELRCDPISGHTALYWYRQSLGQGLEFLIYFQGNSAPDKSGLPSDRFSAERTGGSVSTLTIQRTQQEDSAVYLCASSLDGTGNEQFFGPGTRLTVL.

As DNA, the CDR3 is TGTGCCAGCAGCGCCCACAGGGACCAAGAGACCCAGTACTTC. The encoded protein is CASSAHRDQETQYF. The J gene is TRBJ2-5, the V gene TRBV3-1; D is possibly TRBD1 (6 bases). Trimming stripped 5 bases from V and 0 bases from J, with 10 bases between. CDR3 length equals 14 residues. The germline V gene encodes CDR1 LGHDT and CDR2 YNNKEL (reference sequence).